This TCR beta chain was recovered during a study of cytomegalovirus exposure and HLA in healthy donors. Trimming left V 0 bases short and J 1 base short, with 10 bases between. This CDR3 region has 15 residues. CDR1 and CDR2 (germline): MGHRA, YSYEKL. It was with 60 Vbeta and 13 Jbeta primers that the PCR ran. Measured with immunoSEQ multiplex PCR; TCRdb has only the in-frame clones, and not every one. This table lists 140,000 to 150,000 clones. Overall study findings and caveats: 87-base-pair reads could not separate some V segments, including TRBV6-2 and TRBV6-3. The Asian-associated ancestry cluster reportedly had fewer N-insertions than the roughly 670-donor mean in a later analysis. In vitro assays verified that three CMV-associated chains recognized CMV antigens specifically.

Regarding this clone: Its antigen is still unknown.

The V gene is TRBV4-1, the J gene TRBJ2-7; perhaps TRBD1 as D (5 bases). The sequence derives from a male donor in good health and CMV-seronegative. The material sequenced was PBMCs. In DNA form, the CDR3 reads TGCGCCAGCAGCCAAGATGGCAGGGAATCCTACGAGCAGTACTTC. It encodes CASSQDGRESYEQYF.